Each of the 21 T cell receptor beta chains below was sequenced from the same sample in a study of T-cell reconstitution after alpha-beta-depleted transplantation in children. As it was prepared, the TCRbeta library received unique molecular identifiers. TCRdb passed the PCR reads through MiXCR, listing each CDR3 protein once. The sample contains about 830,000 distinct CDR3 sequences, 16% of which appear only once. This material consisted of PBMCs, mostly from graft donor cells, taken 360 days after TCRalphabeta/CD19-depleted stem cell transplant. Source of these receptors: a male patient aged 10 to 17 who had a stem cell transplant for acute lymphoblastic leukemia, so the T cells may come from the graft donor.

This clonotype was picked up a small number of times. This chain uses TRBV6-2 or TRBV6-3 with TRBJ2-3; weak D call: TRBD1 (5 bases). The CDR3 covers 15 residues. Trimming removed 2 bases at V and 4 bases at J, with 13 bases between. CDR1 and CDR2 (germline): MNHEY, SVGEGT. Here the CDR3 DNA reads TGTGCCAGCAGTTACCAGGGATCCCCCTCAGATACGCAGTATTTT. Translating gives CASSYQGSPSDTQYF.

V and J are TRBV15 and TRBJ2-1; TRBD2 matches 7 bases. Germline V gene lookup returns CDR1 LNHNV and CDR2 YYDKDF (reference sequence). This CDR3 comprises 15 residues. Trimming at V came to 9 bases and at J to 2 bases, leaving 10 bases not matched to a gene. CDR3: CATKSGGSTYNEQFF. The DNA for the CDR3 is TGTGCCACTAAATCGGGCGGGAGTACCTACAATGAGCAGTTCTTC.

The chain carries TRBV6-1 and TRBJ2-1, with 7 bases identical to TRBD1. The CDR3 runs to 15 residues. Trimming cost V 7 bases and J 0 bases; bases outside gene matches: 6. CDR1 and CDR2 (germline): MNHNS, SASEGT. CDR3 residues: CASIHAGGSYNEQFF. CDR3 coding DNA: TGTGCCAGCATTCATGCAGGGGGCTCCTACAATGAGCAGTTCTTC.

This clonotype has only a few counts. The V gene is TRBV20-1, the J gene TRBJ2-7, with D possibly matching TRBD1 (5 bases). V was cut by 4 bases and J by 6 bases, with 7 bases left in between. The CDR3 sequence is 10 residues long. In germline, CDR1 is DFQATT, CDR2 SNEGSKA (reference sequence). In DNA form, the CDR3 reads TGCAGTGCTACAGGGTCCGAGCAGTACTTC. Encoded protein: CSATGSEQYF.

This chain links TRBV6-2 or TRBV6-3 with TRBJ1-5, with 9 bases fitting TRBD1. V lost 4 bases, J lost 2 bases, and 15 bases stayed unmatched. Germline V gene sequence: CDR1 MNHEY, CDR2 SVGEGT. The CDR3 covers 19 residues. This chain's CDR3 is CASSSLPTGGSGGNQPQHF. CDR3 DNA sequence: TGTGCCAGCAGTTCCCTTCCCACAGGGGGCAGCGGGGGCAATCAGCCCCAGCATTTT.

The J gene is TRBJ1-5, the V gene TRBV4-1; 11 bases line up with TRBD1. Germline-derived CDR1 and CDR2 are MGHRA and YSYEKL. The CDR3 is 16 amino acids. V gave up 1 base and J gave up 6 bases; unmatched junction bases: 5. The CDR3 DNA reads TGCGCCAGCAGCCAAGTGGGGACAGGGGGTGGTCAGCCCCAGCATTTT. Translated: CASSQVGTGGGQPQHF.

The V and J genes are TRBV6-5 and TRBJ2-1; D call uncertain. V was pared by 2 bases and J by 12 bases, with 14 bases between. The germline gives CDR1 MNHEY, CDR2 SVGAGI. The CDR3 has 13 amino acids. For the CDR3, the DNA is TGTGCCAGCAGTTACAAGGTAGTAGGGATGCAGTTCTTC. This translates into CASSYKVVGMQFF.

The sample holds a few counts of this clonotype. The V and J genes are TRBV20-1 and TRBJ2-1; 13 bases fit TRBD2. The germline V gene has CDR1 DFQATT and CDR2 SNEGSKA (reference sequence). V shed 1 base, J shed 7 bases, and the junction held 7 bases outside the gene matches. This CDR3 region has 16 residues. Here the CDR3 reads CSARGPGLAGVNEQFF. The CDR3 region has the DNA TGCAGTGCTAGAGGCCCAGGACTAGCGGGAGTTAATGAGCAGTTCTTC.

This clonotype has ten or more counts. The chain recombines TRBV5-1 with TRBJ2-5; D is undetermined. CDR1 is SGHRS, CDR2 YFSETQ, per germline. The V end lost 4 bases, the J end lost 6 bases, and 13 bases lay between the germline ends. This CDR3 contains 13 residues. CDR3 sequence: CASSDDPGKTQYF. Written as DNA, the CDR3 is TGCGCCAGCAGCGATGACCCAGGAAAGACCCAGTACTTC.

The chain couples TRBV4-1 to TRBJ2-2, with D perhaps matching TRBD2 (6 bases). Germline CDR1 and CDR2: MGHRA and YSYEKL. The ends were cut back, 4 bases at V and 2 bases at J, with 17 bases in the middle. This CDR3 region has 17 residues. The CDR3 reads CASSLLAGTPNTGELFF. DNA for the CDR3: TGCGCCAGCAGCCTATTAGCCGGGACTCCAAACACCGGGGAGCTGTTTTTT.

This clonotype was detected ten times or more. J is TRBJ2-5 and V is TRBV10-3, with 9 bases matching TRBD2. There are 14 residues in the CDR3. Trimming at V came to 5 bases and at J to 2 bases, leaving 3 bases not matched to a gene. Germline V gene data show CDR1 as ENHRY and CDR2 as SYGVKD. The CDR3 nucleotides read TGTGCCATCAGTCTTCTAGCGGGGCAAGAGACCCAGTACTTC. This encodes CAISLLAGQETQYF.

This clonotype has more than one count but fewer than ten. V is TRBV5-1 and J is TRBJ2-5; no firm D call. Trimming took off 5 bases at V and 2 bases at J, with 4 bases between the two ends. The length of the CDR3 is 11 residues. Germline V gene lookup returns CDR1 SGHRS and CDR2 YFSETQ. The CDR3 spells CASRSQETQYF. For the CDR3, the DNA is TGCGCCAGCAGATCTCAAGAGACCCAGTACTTC.

This clonotype was detected a few times. The CDR3 nucleotides are TGCAGCGTTGACCAATGGGGGAGCGGTGGAGCTTTCTTT. As protein: CSVDQWGSGGAFF. The gene calls are TRBV29-1 and TRBJ1-1; possible D gene TRBD1, 5 bases. The ends were cut back, 3 bases at V and 10 bases at J, with 18 bases in the middle. CDR3 length: 13 amino acids. Germline values: CDR1 SQVTM, CDR2 ANQGSEA. Filled out from reference TRBV29-1 and TRBJ1-1, the complete variable domain reads SAVISQKPSRDICQRGTSLTIQCQVDSQVTMMFWYRQQPGQSLTLIATANQGSEATYESGFVIDKFPISRPNLTFSTLTVSNMSPEDSSIYLCSVDQWGSGGAFFGQGTRLTVV.

The sample holds a few counts of this clonotype. The genes are TRBV2 and TRBJ2-2; 8 positions match TRBD2. The CDR3 contains 16 residues. Trimming cost V 8 bases and J 7 bases; bases outside gene matches: 15. Germline assignment: CDR1 SNHLY and CDR2 FYNNEI. CDR3 in amino acids: CASSKDGRAKNGELFF. The DNA for the CDR3 is TGTGCCAGCTCCAAGGACGGGAGGGCCAAGAACGGGGAGCTGTTTTTT. The full variable domain, rest sourced from reference TRBV2 and TRBJ2-2, is EPEVTQTPSHQVTQMGQEVILRCVPISNHLYFYWYRQILGQKVEFLVSFYNNEISEKSEIFDDQFSVERPDGSNFTLKIRSTKLEDSAMYFCASSKDGRAKNGELFFGEGSRLTVL.

The V call is TRBV5-1, the J call TRBJ1-2; the D gene is possibly TRBD1 (5 bases). The CDR3 covers 17 residues. Trimming took off 3 bases at V and 0 bases at J, with 18 bases between the two ends. Germline V gene data show CDR1 as SGHRS and CDR2 as YFSETQ. The CDR3 nucleotides read TGCGCCAGCAGCTATTACGGGACGGCGCCTTCTAACTATGGCTACACCTTC. This sequence encodes CASSYYGTAPSNYGYTF.

Ten or more counts support this clonotype. CDR3 nucleotide sequence: TGTGCCAGCAGTGAGACGTATGCCGGGACCTACGCCTACGAGCAGTACTTC. The encoded protein is CASSETYAGTYAYEQYF. The V and J genes are TRBV12-3 or TRBV12-4 and TRBJ2-7; D possibly uses TRBD1 or TRBD2 (5 bases each). With 5 bases removed from V and 2 bases from J, the gap between germline ends came to 22 bases. This CDR3 comprises 17 residues.

This CDR3 is CATSRTGTGNEKLFF. CDR3 in DNA: TGTGCCACCAGCAGAACAGGGACAGGGAATGAAAAACTGTTTTTT. The chain employs TRBV15 and TRBJ1-4, with 9 bases lining up with TRBD1. The CDR3 contains 15 residues. Germline lookup yields CDR1 LNHNV and CDR2 YYDKDF (reference sequence). With V trimmed by 2 bases and J by 5 bases, 3 bases remained unmatched.

The chain combines TRBV5-1 with TRBJ2-5; D uncertain. This CDR3 spans 15 amino acids. V gave up 7 bases and J gave up 0 bases, with 16 bases separating them. Germline CDR1 SGHRS, CDR2 YFSETQ. CDR3 DNA: TGCGCCAGCTTAGAATTACCATCGTACCAAGAGACCCAGTACTTC. The encoded protein is CASLELPSYQETQYF.

V and J are TRBV12-3 or TRBV12-4 and TRBJ2-7, with D maybe TRBD2 (5 bases). Trimming stripped 8 bases from V and 6 bases from J, with 17 bases between. This CDR3 spans 13 amino acids. For the CDR3, the DNA is TGTGCCAGCGGTACGCTAGCCGTGGGCGAGCAGTACTTC. Translation: CASGTLAVGEQYF.

The gene calls are TRBV7-8 and TRBJ1-5; maybe TRBD1 (5 bases). Germline CDR1 is SGHVS and CDR2 is FQNEAQ. V lost 5 bases, J lost 0 bases, and 20 bases lay in between. The CDR3 consists of 18 residues. CDR3 coding DNA: TGTGCCAGCAGCCCCCCGGGGCAGCGCCGATATAGCAATCAGCCCCAGCATTTT. It is translated as CASSPPGQRRYSNQPQHF.

This clonotype was seen a handful of times. The CDR3 sequence: CASSWIGGDGYTF. The DNA of the CDR3 is TGTGCCAGCAGCTGGATCGGGGGAGATGGCTACACCTTC. V is TRBV11-2 and J is TRBJ1-2, with D maybe TRBD1 (5 bases). V lost 4 bases and J 6 bases, leaving 12 bases between the germline ends. The CDR3 is 13 residues long. Germline V CDR1 and CDR2: SGHAT, FQNNGV.